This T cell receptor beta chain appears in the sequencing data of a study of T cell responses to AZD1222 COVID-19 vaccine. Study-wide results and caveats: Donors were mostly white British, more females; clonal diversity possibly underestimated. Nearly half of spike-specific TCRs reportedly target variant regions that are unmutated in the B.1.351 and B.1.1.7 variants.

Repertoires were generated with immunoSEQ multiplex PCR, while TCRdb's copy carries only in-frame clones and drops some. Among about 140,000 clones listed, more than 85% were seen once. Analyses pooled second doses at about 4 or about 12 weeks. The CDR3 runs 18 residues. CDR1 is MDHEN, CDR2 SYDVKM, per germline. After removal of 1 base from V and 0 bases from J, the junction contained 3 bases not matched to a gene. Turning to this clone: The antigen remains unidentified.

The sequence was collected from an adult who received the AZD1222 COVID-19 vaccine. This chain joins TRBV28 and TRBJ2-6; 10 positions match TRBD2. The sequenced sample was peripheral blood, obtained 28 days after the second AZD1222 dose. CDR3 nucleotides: TGTGCCAGCAGTTTATTAGCGGGAGGCCTCTCTGGGGCCAACGTCCTGACTTTC. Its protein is CASSLLAGGLSGANVLTF.